Presented here are 32 T cell receptor beta chains from one specimen sequenced in a study of patients and donors after allogeneic stem cell transplantation. TCRdb independently ran MiXCR on the RT-PCR reads; one entry per CDR3 protein. The sample has 410,000 or so distinct CDR3 sequences; 15% to 20% are singletons. Sequencing was carried out using blood, either unsorted or a sorted T cell fraction (not recorded which). The receptors here all came from a human donor who was either an allogeneic HSCT recipient or a stem cell or donor lymphocyte infusion donor (not recorded which). It is not recorded whose cells these are; they may come from a transplant donor.

The V gene is TRBV30, the J gene TRBJ2-7; tentative D call: TRBD2 (6 bases). Trimming shortened V by 2 bases and J by 1 base, and 15 bases separated the two germline ends. This CDR3 spans 15 amino acids. CDR1 and CDR2 (germline): GTSNPN, SVGIG (reference sequence). DNA of the CDR3: TGTGCCTGGAGTCGGGAGATTTTAGGTTCCTACGAGCAGTACTTC. As protein: CAWSREILGSYEQYF. The entire variable domain, with the rest obtained from reference TRBV30 and TRBJ2-7, is as follows: SQTIHQWPATLVQPVGSPLSLECTVEGTSNPNLYWYRQAAGRGLQLLFYSVGIGQISSEVPQNLSASRPQDRQFILSSKKLLLSDSGFYLCAWSREILGSYEQYFGPGTRLTVT.

This clonotype was seen a few times. The chain couples TRBV5-1 to TRBJ2-3, with TRBD2 as a possible D gene (5 bases). This CDR3 comprises 15 residues. With 0 bases removed from V and 0 bases from J, the gap between germline ends came to 8 bases. The germline V gene has CDR1 SGHRS and CDR2 YFSETQ. This CDR3 is CASSLDRGSTDTQYF. CDR3 DNA: TGCGCCAGCAGCTTGGATCGCGGGAGCACAGATACGCAGTATTTT.

This clonotype was picked up a small number of times. V gene TRBV7-2 combines with J gene TRBJ1-6; tentative D call: TRBD1 (5 bases). CDR3 length: 13 amino acids. CDR1 is SGHTA, CDR2 FQGNSA, per germline. V lost 7 bases to trimming and J lost 7 bases, with 11 bases between them. This CDR3 is CASTRARNSPLHF. The CDR3 bases are TGTGCCAGCACCAGGGCAAGGAATTCACCCCTCCACTTT.

This clonotype was observed a handful of times. The chain joins TRBV2 to TRBJ2-7, with no clear D. The germline V and J ends were trimmed by 3 bases and 3 bases, with 15 bases remaining between them. There are 15 residues in the CDR3. Germline CDR1 SNHLY, CDR2 FYNNEI. The CDR3 protein is CASSDKTVLIYEQYF. CDR3 in DNA: TGTGCCAGCAGTGATAAAACAGTGTTGATCTACGAGCAGTACTTC. Complete variable domain (other parts from reference TRBV2 and TRBJ2-7): EPEVTQTPSHQVTQMGQEVILRCVPISNHLYFYWYRQILGQKVEFLVSFYNNEISEKSEIFDDQFSVERPDGSNFTLKIRSTKLEDSAMYFCASSDKTVLIYEQYFGPGTRLTVT.

There are many counts of this clonotype. V and J are TRBV12-3 or TRBV12-4 and TRBJ2-3; no reliable D call. The ends were cut back, 6 bases at V and 2 bases at J, with 9 bases in the middle. The CDR3 loop spans 13 amino acids. The CDR3 loop is CASRIGYTDTQYF. The DNA of the CDR3 is TGTGCCAGCAGGATAGGATACACAGATACGCAGTATTTT.

Of note for this clonotype: The junction differs from germline at one of its ends, possibly a read error. V usage is TRBV12-3 or TRBV12-4 and J usage is TRBJ1-2; 11 bases map to TRBD1. This CDR3 has 16 residues. CDR3 nucleotides: TGTGCCAGCAGTCCTACCGGACAGGGGGCGTTTCATGGCTACGCCTTC. Residues: CASSPTGQGAFHGYAF.

This clonotype was observed at least ten times. The chain carries TRBV4-3 and TRBJ2-3, with 7 bases lining up with TRBD1. Trimming took 1 base from V and 0 from J; bases not matched to a gene: 1. The CDR3 length is 15 residues. From germline, CDR1 is LGHNA and CDR2 YSLEER. CDR3 region: CASSQGDRSTDTQYF. DNA of the CDR3: TGCGCCAGCAGCCAAGGGGACAGAAGCACAGATACGCAGTATTTT.

This clonotype occurred many times. The gene calls are TRBV29-1 and TRBJ2-5; maybe TRBD2 (5 bases). Germline lookup yields CDR1 SQVTM and CDR2 ANQGSEA. The CDR3 covers 14 residues. Trimming removed 3 bases from V and 4 bases from J, with 15 bases in between. This chain's CDR3 is CSVDDNGLRETQYF. The CDR3 region has the DNA TGCAGCGTTGACGACAACGGACTGAGAGAGACCCAGTACTTC.

The chain combines TRBV24-1 with TRBJ1-5; 9 bases align to TRBD1. Germline CDR1 KGHDR, CDR2 SFDVKD. This CDR3 spans 15 amino acids. The V segment lost 2 bases and the J segment 5 bases; nucleotides outside the gene matches: 3. CDR3 amino acids: CATSDSRTGDQPQHF. The DNA for the CDR3 is TGTGCCACCAGTGATTCGAGGACAGGGGATCAGCCCCAGCATTTT.

Worth noting for this clonotype: Given a much more abundant clone one base away, this may be a read error. V gene TRBV20-1 combines with J gene TRBJ2-7; TRBD2 is a possible D gene (6 bases). In germline, CDR1 is DFQATT, CDR2 SNEGSKA (reference sequence). Trimming cost V 5 bases and J 1 base, with 15 bases left between them. The CDR3 has 14 residues. CDR3 sequence reads: CSAVRDSKSYEQYF. CDR3 DNA: TGCAGTGCTGTTCGGGACTCAAAATCCTACGAGCAGTACTTC.

The chain combines TRBV6-4 with TRBJ2-3, with D possibly being TRBD2 (5 bases). V lost 4 bases, J lost 5 bases, and 13 bases lay in between. The CDR3 totals 14 residues. Looked up from germline, CDR1 is MRHNA and CDR2 is SNTAGT. The CDR3 region has the DNA TGTGCCAGCAGTGCGTCGGACTCAGAAGATACGCAGTATTTT. Translation gives CASSASDSEDTQYF.

V gene TRBV5-1 combines with J gene TRBJ2-7; 9 bases agree with TRBD2. The germline V gene has CDR1 SGHRS and CDR2 YFSETQ. J gave up 2 bases and V 3 bases, and 9 bases lay outside the gene matches. The CDR3 length is 16 residues. The CDR3 region has the DNA TGCGCCAGCAGCTCCATTACTAGCGGGCTAACCTACGAGCAGTACTTC. Encoded protein: CASSSITSGLTYEQYF.

The chain links TRBV20-1 to TRBJ2-5; D is perhaps TRBD1 (5 bases). This CDR3 has 12 residues. Per germline, CDR1 DFQATT and CDR2 SNEGSKA (reference sequence). Trimming pared 6 bases from V and 4 bases from J, leaving 12 bases between. CDR3 sequence (DNA): TGCAGTGCAGGGGCAGGGCGAGAGACCCAGTACTTC. Amino acid sequence: CSAGAGRETQYF.

V is TRBV14 and J is TRBJ1-1, with 10 bases that match TRBD1. Germline values: CDR1 SGHDN, CDR2 FVKESK. V was clipped by 1 base and J by 6 bases; unmatched bases: 11. CDR3 size: 17 residues. The CDR3 nucleotides are TGTGCCAGCAGCCAAGCGAAAAAGGGACAGGGGTTGCCTGAAGCTTTCTTT. Amino acid sequence: CASSQAKKGQGLPEAFF.

The CDR3 reads CASRAHTGVLSQPQHF. CDR3 DNA sequence: TGTGCCAGTAGAGCCCATACAGGGGTTCTTAGTCAGCCCCAGCATTTT. The V call is TRBV19, the J call TRBJ1-5; 7 nucleotides agree with TRBD1. Germline values: CDR1 LNHDA, CDR2 SQIVND (reference sequence). The CDR3 runs 16 residues. The V and J ends lost 6 bases and 6 bases, in that order; junction bases with no gene match: 14. Combining the CDR3 with reference TRBV19 and TRBJ1-5 gives the whole variable domain DGGITQSPKYLFRKEGQNVTLSCEQNLNHDAMYWYRQDPGQGLRLIYYSQIVNDFQKGDIAEGYSVSREKKESFPLTVTSAQKNPTAFYLCASRAHTGVLSQPQHFGDGTRLSIL.

This clonotype showed up just a few times. The rearrangement joins TRBV4-1 to TRBJ1-2; D gene uncertain. From germline, CDR1 is MGHRA and CDR2 YSYEKL. The CDR3 extends over 13 amino acids. V gave up 1 base and J gave up 4 bases, with 7 bases separating them. The CDR3 nucleotides read TGCGCCAGCAGCCAAGGGGATTTCTATGGCTACACCTTC. Protein: CASSQGDFYGYTF.

The J gene is TRBJ2-4, the V gene TRBV10-3; TRBD1 matches 9 bases. J lost 0 bases, V lost 2 bases, and 2 bases had no gene match. The CDR3 is 16 residues long. The germline V gene encodes CDR1 ENHRY and CDR2 SYGVKD. CDR3 sequence: CAISEGQGLAKNIQYF. The CDR3, as DNA: TGTGCCATCAGTGAGGGACAGGGGCTAGCCAAAAACATTCAGTACTTC.

V gene TRBV7-9 combines with J gene TRBJ2-7; weak D call: TRBD1 (5 bases). The CDR3 contains 17 residues. V lost 4 bases and J lost 1, with 20 bases in between. Germline lookup yields CDR1 SEHNR and CDR2 FQNEAQ (reference sequence). The CDR3 region is CASSSKSPRQTSYEQYF. CDR3 nucleotides: TGTGCCAGCAGCTCGAAGTCCCCGCGACAGACATCCTACGAGCAGTACTTC.

The V and J genes are TRBV5-1 and TRBJ2-7, with 10 bases matching TRBD2. The germline V gene has CDR1 SGHRS and CDR2 YFSETQ. The CDR3 runs to 15 residues. The J segment lost 8 bases and the V segment lost 2 bases, leaving 10 bases of the junction unmatched. The CDR3 reads CASSFEAGGPRKQYF. For the CDR3, the DNA is TGCGCCAGCAGCTTCGAAGCGGGAGGGCCGAGGAAGCAGTACTTC.

The V call is TRBV9, the J call TRBJ1-2; TRBD1 agrees at 10 bases. CDR3 length: 15 amino acids. Trimming removed 3 bases from V and 1 base from J; junction bases left unmatched: 3. Germline V gene sequence: CDR1 SGDLS, CDR2 YYNGEE. The chain's CDR3 is CASSAGTGVNYGYTF. DNA for the CDR3: TGTGCCAGCAGCGCCGGGACAGGGGTTAACTATGGCTACACCTTC.

The rearrangement joins TRBV15 to TRBJ1-6; D possibly corresponds to TRBD1 (6 bases). With 0 bases removed from V and 6 bases from J, the gap between germline ends came to 12 bases. From germline, CDR1 is LNHNV and CDR2 YYDKDF (reference sequence). The CDR3 is 16 amino acids. The CDR3 DNA follows: TGTGCCACCAGCAGAGAAGGGACACAGTTTAATTCACCCCTCCACTTT. This translates into CATSREGTQFNSPLHF.

This clonotype was counted only a few times. The V gene is TRBV12-3 or TRBV12-4, the J gene TRBJ1-1; D gene uncertain. Trimming stripped 3 bases from V and 0 bases from J, with 8 bases between. The CDR3 runs 14 residues. The CDR3: CASSFSTLNTEAFF. The CDR3 DNA reads TGTGCCAGCAGTTTCTCAACACTGAACACTGAAGCTTTCTTT.

This clonotype came up a few times. The chain employs TRBV7-9 and TRBJ1-5, with D uncertain. CDR1 is SEHNR and CDR2 is FQNEAQ in the germline V gene (reference sequence). CDR3 length equals 15 residues. V lost 0 bases and J lost 1, with 7 bases in between. The CDR3, as DNA: TGTGCCAGCAGCTTAGCAAGGCTGAGCAATCAGCCCCAGCATTTT. It codes for CASSLARLSNQPQHF.

There are a few counts of this clonotype. The V call is TRBV7-9, the J call TRBJ2-5, with D tentatively TRBD1 or TRBD2 (5 bases each). Trimming shortened V by 4 bases and J by 4 bases, and 16 bases separated the two germline ends. The CDR3 is 15 residues long. Germline V gives CDR1 SEHNR, CDR2 FQNEAQ (reference sequence). CDR3 amino acids: CASSSEGTLGETQYF. The CDR3 bases are TGTGCCAGCAGCTCAGAAGGGACGTTAGGAGAGACCCAGTACTTC.

The sample holds many counts of this clonotype. The rearrangement uses TRBV10-3 and TRBJ2-7, with 10 bases aligning to TRBD2. The CDR3 is made up of 13 amino acids. V dropped 10 bases and J dropped 3; count of bases not matched to a gene: 6. The germline CDR1 and CDR2 sequences are ENHRY and SYGVKD. DNA of the CDR3: TGTGCCAGTAGACTAGCGGGTGACTACGAGCAGTACTTC. Amino acids: CASRLAGDYEQYF.

Only a few counts were recorded for this clonotype. The rearrangement links TRBV12-3 or TRBV12-4 to TRBJ2-5, with D uncertain. Trimming pared 5 bases from V and 4 bases from J, leaving 17 bases between. CDR3 length: 15 residues. CDR3 sequence reads: CASSVTFGRVETQYF. The CDR3 nucleotides read TGTGCCAGCAGTGTCACCTTCGGACGGGTAGAGACCCAGTACTTC.

The sample holds a few counts of this clonotype. The V gene is TRBV7-2, the J gene TRBJ2-1, with TRBD2 identical over 9 bases. CDR3 length equals 15 residues. The germline CDR1 and CDR2 sequences are SGHTA and FQGNSA. V was pared by 5 bases and J by 6 bases, with 8 bases of the junction left unmatched. The CDR3: CASSPRGGGANEQFF. In DNA form, the CDR3 reads TGTGCCAGCAGCCCCCGTGGCGGGGGGGCCAATGAGCAGTTCTTC. The complete variable domain, with remaining parts taken from reference TRBV7-2 and TRBJ2-1, reads GAGVSQSPSNKVTEKGKDVELRCDPISGHTALYWYRQSLGQGLEFLIYFQGNSAPDKSGLPSDRFSAERTGGSVSTLTIQRTQQEDSAVYLCASSPRGGGANEQFFGPGTRLTVL.

V usage is TRBV27 and J usage is TRBJ2-7; D not resolved. V shed 5 bases and J shed 3 bases, with 11 bases lying between them. From germline, CDR1 is MNHEY and CDR2 SMNVEV (reference sequence). The CDR3 is made up of 13 amino acids. CDR3 loop: CASSRTAHYEQYF. The CDR3 DNA sequence: TGTGCCAGCAGTCGAACAGCGCACTACGAGCAGTACTTC.

In its sample, this clonotype was seen a few times. The J gene is TRBJ2-4, the V gene TRBV12-3 or TRBV12-4; 12 positions match TRBD2. J lost 0 bases, V lost 2 bases, and 5 bases had no gene match. CDR3 length: 18 amino acids. CDR3 region: CASSLNLAGGRAKNIQYF. CDR3 nucleotides: TGTGCCAGCAGTTTAAACCTAGCGGGAGGGCGAGCCAAAAACATTCAGTACTTC.

This clonotype was picked up many times. The rearrangement links TRBV12-3 or TRBV12-4 to TRBJ1-6, with 9 bases aligning to TRBD1. The CDR3 sequence is 13 residues long. Trimming at V came to 6 bases and at J to 6 bases, leaving 0 bases not matched to a gene. The CDR3 DNA sequence: TGTGCCAGCAGGGGACAGGGTAATTCACCCCTCCACTTT. It is translated as CASRGQGNSPLHF.

This clonotype came up a few times. J is TRBJ1-5 and V is TRBV24-1; D remains unclear. Germline V gives CDR1 KGHDR, CDR2 SFDVKD. This CDR3 is built from 11 residues. Trimming took off 9 bases at V and 7 bases at J, with 9 bases between the two ends. The DNA for the CDR3 is TGTGCCACCGGTTCTGAGCAGCCCCAGCATTTT. Encoded protein: CATGSEQPQHF.

The V gene is TRBV5-1, the J gene TRBJ2-5; 9 bases line up with TRBD1. Per germline, CDR1 SGHRS and CDR2 YFSETQ. The V and J ends lost 4 bases and 5 bases, in that order; junction bases with no gene match: 12. This CDR3 spans 16 amino acids. The CDR3, as DNA: TGCGCCAGCAGCGAAGGGCCGGGACAGGGTGGGGAGACCCAGTACTTC. It specifies CASSEGPGQGGETQYF.